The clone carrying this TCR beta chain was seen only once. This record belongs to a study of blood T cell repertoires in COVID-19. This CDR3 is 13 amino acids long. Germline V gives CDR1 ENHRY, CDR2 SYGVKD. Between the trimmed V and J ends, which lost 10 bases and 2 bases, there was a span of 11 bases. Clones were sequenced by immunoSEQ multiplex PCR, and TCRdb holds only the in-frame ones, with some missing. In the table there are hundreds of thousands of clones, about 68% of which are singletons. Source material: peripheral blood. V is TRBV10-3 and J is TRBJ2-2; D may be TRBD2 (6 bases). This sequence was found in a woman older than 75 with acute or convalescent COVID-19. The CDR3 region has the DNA TGTGCCAGCCGGGACTCTAACACCGGGGAGCTGTTTTTT. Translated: CASRDSNTGELFF.